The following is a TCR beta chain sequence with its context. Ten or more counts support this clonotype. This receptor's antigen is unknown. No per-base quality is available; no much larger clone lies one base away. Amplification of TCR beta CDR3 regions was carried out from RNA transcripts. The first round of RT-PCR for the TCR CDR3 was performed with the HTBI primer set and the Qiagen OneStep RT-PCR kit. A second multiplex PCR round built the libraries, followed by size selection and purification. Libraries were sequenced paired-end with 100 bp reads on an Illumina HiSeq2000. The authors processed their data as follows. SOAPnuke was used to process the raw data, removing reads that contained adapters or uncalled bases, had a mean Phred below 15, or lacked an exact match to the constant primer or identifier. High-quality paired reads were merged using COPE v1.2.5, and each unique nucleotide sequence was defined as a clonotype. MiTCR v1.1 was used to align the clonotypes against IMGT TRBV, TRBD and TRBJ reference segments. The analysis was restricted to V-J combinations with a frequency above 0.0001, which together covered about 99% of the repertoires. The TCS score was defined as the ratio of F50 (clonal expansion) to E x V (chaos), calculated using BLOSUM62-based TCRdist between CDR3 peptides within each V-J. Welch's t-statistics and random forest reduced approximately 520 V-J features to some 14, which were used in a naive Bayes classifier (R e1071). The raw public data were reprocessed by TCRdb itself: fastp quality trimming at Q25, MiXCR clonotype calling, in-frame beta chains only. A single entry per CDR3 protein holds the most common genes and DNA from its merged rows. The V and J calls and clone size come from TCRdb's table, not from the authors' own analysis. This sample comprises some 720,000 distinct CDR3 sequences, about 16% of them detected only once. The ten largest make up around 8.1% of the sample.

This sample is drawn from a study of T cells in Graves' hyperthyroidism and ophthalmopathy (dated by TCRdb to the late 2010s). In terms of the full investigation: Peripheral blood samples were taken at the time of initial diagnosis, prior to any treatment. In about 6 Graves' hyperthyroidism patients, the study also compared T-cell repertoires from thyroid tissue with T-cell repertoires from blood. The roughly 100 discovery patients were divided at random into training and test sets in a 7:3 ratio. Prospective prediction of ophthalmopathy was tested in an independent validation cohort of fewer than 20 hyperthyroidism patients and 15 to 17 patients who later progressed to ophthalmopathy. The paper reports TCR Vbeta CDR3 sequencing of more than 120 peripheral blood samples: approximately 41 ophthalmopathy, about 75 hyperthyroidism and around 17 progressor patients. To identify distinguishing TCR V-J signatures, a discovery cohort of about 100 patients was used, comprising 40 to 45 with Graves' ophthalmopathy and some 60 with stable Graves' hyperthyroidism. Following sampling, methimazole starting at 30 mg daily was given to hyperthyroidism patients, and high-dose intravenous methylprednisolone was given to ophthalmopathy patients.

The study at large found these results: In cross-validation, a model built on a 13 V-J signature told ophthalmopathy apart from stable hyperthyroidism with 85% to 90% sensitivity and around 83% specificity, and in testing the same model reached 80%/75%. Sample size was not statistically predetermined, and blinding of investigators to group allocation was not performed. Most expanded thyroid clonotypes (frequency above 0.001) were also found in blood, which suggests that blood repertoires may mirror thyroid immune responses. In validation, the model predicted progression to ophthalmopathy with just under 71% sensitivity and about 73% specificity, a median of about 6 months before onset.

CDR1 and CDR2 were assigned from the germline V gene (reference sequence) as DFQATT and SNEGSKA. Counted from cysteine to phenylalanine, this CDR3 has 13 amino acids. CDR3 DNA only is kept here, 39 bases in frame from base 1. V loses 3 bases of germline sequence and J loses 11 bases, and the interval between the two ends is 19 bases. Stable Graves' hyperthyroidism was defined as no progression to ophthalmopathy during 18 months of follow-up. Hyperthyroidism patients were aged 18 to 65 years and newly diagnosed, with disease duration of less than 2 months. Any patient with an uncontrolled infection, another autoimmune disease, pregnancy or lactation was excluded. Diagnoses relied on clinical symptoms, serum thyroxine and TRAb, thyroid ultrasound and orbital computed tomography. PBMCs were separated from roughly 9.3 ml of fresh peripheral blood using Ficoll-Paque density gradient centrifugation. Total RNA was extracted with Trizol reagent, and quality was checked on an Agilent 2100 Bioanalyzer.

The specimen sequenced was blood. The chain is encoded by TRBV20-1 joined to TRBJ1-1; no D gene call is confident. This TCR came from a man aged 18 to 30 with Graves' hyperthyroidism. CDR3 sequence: CSASARSAVGAFF. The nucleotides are TGCAGTGCTAGTGCGAGATCGGCAGTCGGCGCTTTCTTT.